This entry describes one T cell receptor beta chain. The record originates from a study of blood T cell repertoires in COVID-19. Study information: T cells, B-cell-depleted T cells, or PBMCs supplied cDNA or gDNA.

Study processing details: By means of reference gene primer amplification, nucleated cell counts were estimated. The repertoire was sequenced with immunoSEQ multiplex PCR; TCRdb's copy has only in-frame clones and lacks some. V and J calls and clone size come straight from that table; D and trimming were deduced from the DNA. The table shows 200,000 to 300,000 clones, with around 84% occurring only once. Deletions cut 2 bases from V and 5 bases from J, with 12 bases between. CDR1 and CDR2 (germline): SNHLY, FYNNEI. This CDR3 comprises 14 residues. Sequences were obtained from peripheral blood. V is TRBV2 and J is TRBJ1-2, with TRBD1 as a possible D gene (5 bases). This receptor was identified in a man aged 60-69 years with acute or convalescent COVID-19. CDR3 in amino acids: CASSEMGGPYGYTF. The CDR3 bases are TGTGCCAGCAGTGAAATGGGGGGACCTTATGGCTACACCTTC.